These T cell receptor beta chains were read from a single sample in a study of blood T cell repertoires in COVID-19. The table came from immunoSEQ multiplex PCR; TCRdb's copy has only in-frame clones and leaves some out. This sample has 120,000 or so clones, with 88% found just once. Sequences were obtained from peripheral blood. These receptors were collected from a man in his forties or fifties with acute or convalescent COVID-19. Each CDR3 is given with its conserved first and last residue. Fields, in order: V gene, D gene, J gene, clone size, CDR3 protein, CDR3 DNA. A D gene is named only where the DNA matches it firmly. Clone size is given for some rows only: seen once, a few or many times, or a class if the clone is expanded.

V: TRBV5-5; D: TRBD1; J: TRBJ1-4; size: -; CDR3: CASSPTPGRGPDEKLFF; DNA: TGTGCCAGCAGCCCCACTCCGGGCAGGGGGCCCGATGAAAAACTGTTTTTT
V: TRBV5-5; D: TRBD1; J: TRBJ1-1; size: -; CDR3: CASSWTGTVTEAFF; DNA: TGTGCCAGCAGCTGGACAGGGACGGTCACTGAAGCTTTCTTT
V: TRBV4-1; D: TRBD1; J: TRBJ2-3; size: -; CDR3: CASSQAGGYNADTQYF; DNA: TGCGCCAGCAGCCAAGCAGGGGGCTATAATGCAGATACGCAGTATTTT
V: TRBV25-1; D: -; J: TRBJ1-3; size: -; CDR3: CASHGSTIYF; DNA: TGTGCCAGCCACGGGAGCACCATATATTTT
V: TRBV5-6; D: -; J: TRBJ2-3; size: -; CDR3: CASLSVSTDTQYF; DNA: TGTGCCAGCCTATCGGTTAGCACAGATACGCAGTATTTT
V: TRBV4-3; D: -; J: TRBJ2-3; size: -; CDR3: CASSQDWSVGVTDTQYF; DNA: TGCGCCAGCAGCCAAGATTGGAGCGTCGGAGTCACAGATACGCAGTATTTT
V: TRBV5-1; D: TRBD1; J: TRBJ1-2; size: -; CDR3: CASSLDRASYGYTF; DNA: TGCGCCAGCAGCTTAGACAGGGCCTCCTATGGCTACACCTTC
V: TRBV14; D: TRBD1; J: TRBJ1-6; size: -; CDR3: CASSQTGVYNSPLHF; DNA: TGTGCCAGCAGCCAGACAGGGGTTTATAATTCACCCCTCCACTTT
V: TRBV11-3; D: TRBD2; J: TRBJ2-7; size: -; CDR3: CASSLIAGVYEQYF; DNA: TGTGCCAGCAGCTTAATAGCGGGAGTCTACGAGCAGTACTTC
V: TRBV12-3/TRBV12-4; D: -; J: TRBJ2-7; size: -; CDR3: CASSFYGEQYF; DNA: TGTGCCAGCAGTTTTTACGGCGAGCAGTACTTC
V: TRBV24-1; D: -; J: TRBJ1-1; size: -; CDR3: CATSDRRNTEAFF; DNA: TGTGCCACCAGTGACCGGAGGAACACTGAAGCTTTCTTT
V: TRBV6-5; D: -; J: TRBJ1-6; size: -; CDR3: CASSYSSAGGNSPLHF; DNA: TGTGCCAGCAGTTACTCGAGCGCCGGGGGAAATTCACCCCTCCACTTT
V: TRBV19; D: TRBD2; J: TRBJ2-3; size: -; CDR3: CASSILGLADTDTQYF; DNA: TGTGCCAGTAGTATCCTTGGACTAGCGGACACAGATACGCAGTATTTT
V: TRBV5-5; D: -; J: TRBJ1-1; size: -; CDR3: CASSLRQLNTEAFF; DNA: TGTGCCAGCAGCTTGAGACAGCTGAACACTGAAGCTTTCTTT
V: TRBV9; D: TRBD2; J: TRBJ2-1; size: -; CDR3: CASSVLGTSGRNEQFF; DNA: TGTGCCAGCAGCGTGCTTGGGACTAGCGGGAGGAATGAGCAGTTCTTC
V: TRBV5-1; D: TRBD1; J: TRBJ1-6; size: -; CDR3: CASSTEGANNSPLHF; DNA: TGCGCCAGCAGCACCGAGGGGGCCAATAATTCACCCCTCCACTTT
V: TRBV6-5; D: -; J: TRBJ1-2; size: -; CDR3: CASSSTGQGPGGYTF; DNA: TGTGCCAGCAGTTCCACGGGCCAGGGGCCGGGTGGCTACACCTTC
V: TRBV5-6; D: -; J: TRBJ1-1; size: -; CDR3: CASSLPGWRTEAFF; DNA: TGTGCCAGCAGTCTTCCAGGGTGGCGCACTGAAGCTTTCTTT
V: TRBV6-4; D: TRBD1; J: TRBJ2-7; size: -; CDR3: CASSLLEFGQVPEQYF; DNA: TGTGCCAGCAGTCTTCTTGAGTTTGGACAGGTCCCCGAGCAGTACTTC
V: TRBV28; D: -; J: TRBJ1-6; size: -; CDR3: CASSLRRGRSPLHF; DNA: TGTGCCAGCAGTTTAAGGAGGGGCAGGTCACCCCTCCACTTT
V: TRBV5-4; D: -; J: TRBJ2-3; size: -; CDR3: CASRDRGLHTQYF; DNA: TGTGCCAGCAGGGACCGGGGTCTCCATACGCAGTATTTT
V: TRBV7-9; D: TRBD2; J: TRBJ2-2; size: -; CDR3: CASSISLTSRAGELFF; DNA: TGTGCCAGCAGCATAAGTCTGACTAGCAGGGCCGGGGAGCTGTTTTTT
V: TRBV14; D: -; J: TRBJ2-5; size: -; CDR3: CASSQDRATQYF; DNA: TGTGCCAGCAGCCAAGATCGAGCGACCCAGTACTTC
V: TRBV18; D: TRBD1; J: TRBJ1-4; size: -; CDR3: CASSLGQGANEKLFF; DNA: TGTGCCAGCTCTCTAGGACAGGGGGCGAATGAAAAACTGTTTTTT
V: TRBV7-8; D: -; J: TRBJ2-7; size: once; CDR3: CASSPQNRLAAYEQYF; DNA: TGTGCCAGCAGCCCCCAGAACCGACTTGCTGCCTACGAGCAGTACTTC
V: TRBV5-1; D: -; J: TRBJ1-4; size: -; CDR3: CASSSTGTEKLFF; DNA: TGCGCCAGCAGCTCGACAGGAACCGAAAAACTGTTTTTT
V: TRBV30; D: TRBD1; J: TRBJ2-5; size: -; CDR3: CAWSRPRGFGQETQYF; DNA: TGTGCCTGGAGTCGCCCCAGGGGGTTCGGGCAAGAGACCCAGTACTTC
V: TRBV27; D: -; J: TRBJ1-1; size: few; CDR3: CASSSLGGAFF; DNA: TGTGCCAGCAGTTCCCTAGGGGGAGCTTTCTTT